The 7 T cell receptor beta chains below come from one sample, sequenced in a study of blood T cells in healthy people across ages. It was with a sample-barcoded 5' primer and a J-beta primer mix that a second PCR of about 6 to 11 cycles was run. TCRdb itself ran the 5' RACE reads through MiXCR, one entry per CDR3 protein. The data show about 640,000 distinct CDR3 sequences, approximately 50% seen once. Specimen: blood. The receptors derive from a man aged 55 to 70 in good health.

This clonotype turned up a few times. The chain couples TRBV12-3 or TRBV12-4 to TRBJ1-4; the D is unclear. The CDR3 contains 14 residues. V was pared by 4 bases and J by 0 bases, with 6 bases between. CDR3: CASSYRATNEKLFF. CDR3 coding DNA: TGTGCCAGCAGTTACCGAGCAACTAATGAAAAACTGTTTTTT.

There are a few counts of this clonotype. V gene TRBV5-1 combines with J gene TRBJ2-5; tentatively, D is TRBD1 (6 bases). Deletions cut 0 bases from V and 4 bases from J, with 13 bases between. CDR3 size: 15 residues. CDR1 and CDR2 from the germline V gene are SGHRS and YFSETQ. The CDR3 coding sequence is TGCGCCAGCAGCTTGGCCCAGGGGCTCCGAGAGACCCAGTACTTC. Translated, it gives CASSLAQGLRETQYF.

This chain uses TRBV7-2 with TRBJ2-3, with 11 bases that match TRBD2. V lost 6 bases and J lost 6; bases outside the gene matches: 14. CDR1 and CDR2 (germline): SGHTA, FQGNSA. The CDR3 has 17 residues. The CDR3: CASRQGGTSGLLDTQYF. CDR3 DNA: TGTGCCAGCAGACAGGGTGGGACTAGCGGACTCCTGGATACGCAGTATTTT.

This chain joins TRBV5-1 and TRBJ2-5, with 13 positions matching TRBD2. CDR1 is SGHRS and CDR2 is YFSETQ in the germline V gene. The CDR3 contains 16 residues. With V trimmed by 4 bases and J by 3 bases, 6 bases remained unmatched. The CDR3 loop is CASSRTGLAGEETQYF. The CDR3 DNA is TGCGCCAGCAGCAGAACAGGACTAGCGGGGGAAGAGACCCAGTACTTC.

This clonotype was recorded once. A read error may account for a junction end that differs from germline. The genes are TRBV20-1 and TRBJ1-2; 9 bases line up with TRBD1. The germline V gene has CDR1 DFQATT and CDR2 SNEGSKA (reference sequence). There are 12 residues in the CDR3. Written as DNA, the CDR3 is TGCAGGGCTAGGGACAGGGACTATGGCTACACCTTC. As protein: CRARDRDYGYTF.

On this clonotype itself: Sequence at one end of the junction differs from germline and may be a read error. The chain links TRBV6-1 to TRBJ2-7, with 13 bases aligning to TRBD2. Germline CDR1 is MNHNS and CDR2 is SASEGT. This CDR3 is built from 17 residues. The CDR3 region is CASSELGLAGFSYEQYF. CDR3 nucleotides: TGTGCCAGCAGTGAATTGGGACTAGCGGGGTTCTCCTACGAGCAGTATTTC.

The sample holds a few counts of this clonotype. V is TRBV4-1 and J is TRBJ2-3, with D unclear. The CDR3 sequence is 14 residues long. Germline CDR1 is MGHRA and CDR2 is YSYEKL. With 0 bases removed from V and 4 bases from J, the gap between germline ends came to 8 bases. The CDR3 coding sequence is TGCGCCAGCAGCCAAGAAGAAGGGCCAGATACGCAGTATTTT. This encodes CASSQEEGPDTQYF.